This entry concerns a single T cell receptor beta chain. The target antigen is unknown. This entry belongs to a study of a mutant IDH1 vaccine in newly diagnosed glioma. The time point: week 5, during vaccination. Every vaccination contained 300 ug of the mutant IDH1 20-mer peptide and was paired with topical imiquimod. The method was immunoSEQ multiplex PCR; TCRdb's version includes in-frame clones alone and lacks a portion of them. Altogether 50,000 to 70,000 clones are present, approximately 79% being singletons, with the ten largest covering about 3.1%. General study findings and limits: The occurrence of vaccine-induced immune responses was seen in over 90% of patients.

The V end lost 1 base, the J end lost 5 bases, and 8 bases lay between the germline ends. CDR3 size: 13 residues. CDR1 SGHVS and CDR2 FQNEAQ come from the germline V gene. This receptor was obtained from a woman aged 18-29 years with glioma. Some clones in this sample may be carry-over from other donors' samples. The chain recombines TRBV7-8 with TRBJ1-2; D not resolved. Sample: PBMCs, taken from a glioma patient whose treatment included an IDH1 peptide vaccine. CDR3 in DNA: TGTGCCAGCAGCTTAGGTCAGGTTTATGGCTACACCTTC. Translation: CASSLGQVYGYTF.